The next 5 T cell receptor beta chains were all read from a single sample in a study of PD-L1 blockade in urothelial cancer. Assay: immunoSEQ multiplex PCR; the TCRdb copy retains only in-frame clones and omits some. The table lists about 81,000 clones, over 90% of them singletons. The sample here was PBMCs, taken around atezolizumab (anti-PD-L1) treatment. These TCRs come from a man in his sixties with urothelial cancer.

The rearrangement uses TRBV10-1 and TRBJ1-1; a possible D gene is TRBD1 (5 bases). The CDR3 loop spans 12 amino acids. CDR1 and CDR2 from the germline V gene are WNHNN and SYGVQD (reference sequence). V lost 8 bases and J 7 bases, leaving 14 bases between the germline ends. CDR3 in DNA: TGCGCCAGCCGGGGGTACGGTGGTGAAGCTTTCTTT. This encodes CASRGYGGEAFF.

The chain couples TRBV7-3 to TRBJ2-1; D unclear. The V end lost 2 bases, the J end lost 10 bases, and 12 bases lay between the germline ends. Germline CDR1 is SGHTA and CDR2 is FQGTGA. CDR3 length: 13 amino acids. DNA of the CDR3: TGTGCCAGCAGCTTACTTACAACAACCGAGCAGTTCTTC. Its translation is CASSLLTTTEQFF. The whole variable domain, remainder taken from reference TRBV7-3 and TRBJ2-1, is GAGVSQTPSNKVTEKGKYVELRCDPISGHTALYWYRQSLGQGPEFLIYFQGTGAADDSGLPNDRFFAVRPEGSVSTLKIQRTERGDSAVYLCASSLLTTTEQFFGPGTRLTVL.

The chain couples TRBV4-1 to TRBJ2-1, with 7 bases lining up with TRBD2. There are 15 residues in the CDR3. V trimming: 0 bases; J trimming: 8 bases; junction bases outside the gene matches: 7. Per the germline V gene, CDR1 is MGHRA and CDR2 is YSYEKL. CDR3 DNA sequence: TGCGCCAGCAGCCAAGAAGGGACTAATGCATATGAGCAGTTCTTC. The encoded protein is CASSQEGTNAYEQFF.

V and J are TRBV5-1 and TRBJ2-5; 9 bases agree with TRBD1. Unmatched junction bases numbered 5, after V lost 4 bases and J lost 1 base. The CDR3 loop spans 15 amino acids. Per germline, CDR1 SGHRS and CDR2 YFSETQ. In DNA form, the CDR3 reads TGCGCCAGCAGCCTTAACAGGGGGCCCCAAGAGACCCAGTACTTC. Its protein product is CASSLNRGPQETQYF.

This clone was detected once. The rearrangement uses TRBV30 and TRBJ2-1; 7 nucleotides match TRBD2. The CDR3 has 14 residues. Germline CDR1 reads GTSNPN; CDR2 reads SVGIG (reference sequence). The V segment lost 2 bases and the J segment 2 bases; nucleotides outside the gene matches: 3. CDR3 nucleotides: TGTGCCTGGAGTCGGGGGAGGGCCTACAATGAGCAGTTCTTC. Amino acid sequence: CAWSRGRAYNEQFF. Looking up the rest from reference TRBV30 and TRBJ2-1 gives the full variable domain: SQTIHQWPATLVQPVGSPLSLECTVEGTSNPNLYWYRQAAGRGLQLLFYSVGIGQISSEVPQNLSASRPQDRQFILSSKKLLLSDSGFYLCAWSRGRAYNEQFFGPGTRLTVL.